This TCR beta chain was sequenced in a study of cytomegalovirus exposure and HLA in healthy donors. Overall study context: Earlier, 100 million or so unique TCR beta sequences were recovered from approximately 180 million T cells by an analysis. The Caucasian-associated ancestry cluster held over 65% of roughly 400 genotyped donors. Broader study findings: TCR beta chains numbering more than 150 were designated cytomegalovirus-associated. Evidence from a later analysis indicated that most CMV-associated TCR beta chains looked HLA-restricted.

In the PCR, 60 Vbeta and 13 Jbeta primers were used. TCRdb's copy holds only in-frame clones and misses some; the assay was immunoSEQ multiplex PCR. Of 80,000 or so clones in the sample, roughly 76% are singletons; the top ten hold around 7%. Note on this clone: Antigen unknown.

V shed 0 bases, J shed 1 base, and the junction held 6 bases outside the gene matches. The V gene's germline CDR1 is MGHRA and CDR2 YSYEKL. The CDR3 is 17 amino acids. Sequenced: PBMCs. This TCR derives from a woman between 40 and 50 years old in good health and CMV-seronegative. The chain has TRBV4-1 and TRBJ2-1; TRBD2 aligns across 7 bases. CDR3 loop: CASSQENGGRSYNEQFF. The CDR3 nucleotides read TGCGCCAGCAGCCAAGAGAATGGCGGGAGATCCTACAATGAGCAGTTCTTC.